This T cell receptor beta chain originates from a study of beta chain features in type 1 diabetes. Study findings and constraints: The naive, central memory and Treg TCRB repertoires looked more alike in patients than they did in healthy donors.

The sample holds a few counts of this clone. Its target is unknown. Reverse transcribing all isolated RNA meant expressed TCRB transcripts were sequenced. Sequencing of naive, central memory and regulatory T cell samples gave an average of roughly 3.6 million reads. Generated by immunoSEQ multiplex PCR, the TCRdb table keeps only in-frame clones and is missing some. Among some 240,000 clones listed, roughly a tenth were seen once. The origin of this receptor is a man between 18 and 35 years old in good health. Sequenced: central memory CD4+ T cells from blood.

CDR3 DNA sequence: TGTGCCACCAGCGACGGACTAGCGGATACCTACGAGCAGTACTTC. It encodes CATSDGLADTYEQYF. This sequence joins TRBV15 and TRBJ2-7; TRBD2 matches at 10 bases. Per germline, CDR1 LNHNV and CDR2 YYDKDF (reference sequence). The CDR3 runs 15 residues. J gave up 2 bases and V 5 bases, and 6 bases lay outside the gene matches. Complete variable domain (other parts from reference TRBV15 and TRBJ2-7): DAMVIQNPRYQVTQFGKPVTLSCSQTLNHNVMYWYQQKSSQAPKLLFHYYDKDFNNEADTPDNFQSRRPNTSFCFLDIRSPGLGDTAMYLCATSDGLADTYEQYFGPGTRLTVT.